The table lists the clone carrying this T cell receptor beta chain with a count of one. This entry comes from a study of blood T cell repertoires in COVID-19. Methods used by the authors: Amplified reference gene primers provided the basis for estimating nucleated cell counts. The protocol was immunoSEQ multiplex PCR, while the TCRdb copy is restricted to in-frame clones and leaves out a portion. V, J and clone size were drawn from that table, and D and trimming were deduced from the DNA. The sample has 150,000 to 200,000 clones; about 75% are singletons. V was trimmed by 3 bases and J by 0 bases, leaving 14 bases between them. Germline values: CDR1 LNHNV, CDR2 YYDKDF (reference sequence). CDR3 size: 16 residues.

Sequences were obtained from peripheral blood. The chain recombines TRBV15 with TRBJ1-1; no clear D gene. This clonotype was sampled from a woman in her 70s with acute or convalescent COVID-19. The CDR3 here is CATSRDSVGMNTEAFF. CDR3 nucleotide sequence: TGTGCCACCAGCAGGGACTCAGTCGGCATGAACACTGAAGCTTTCTTT.